The 18 T cell receptor beta chains in this list originate from one sample, sequenced in a study of T cells in Graves' hyperthyroidism and ophthalmopathy. Amplification of TCR beta CDR3 regions used RNA as the template. HTBI primers drove first-round RT-PCR of the TCR CDR3. TCRdb independently ran MiXCR on the multiplex PCR reads; one entry per CDR3 protein. The table lists hundreds of thousands of distinct CDR3 sequences, around 15% of them singletons. Source material: blood. Receptors originate from a man between 18 and 35 years old with Graves' ophthalmopathy.

In its sample, this clonotype was seen many times. The chain combines TRBV12-5 with TRBJ1-1, with D perhaps matching TRBD1 (6 bases). The V end lost 2 bases, the J end lost 3 bases, and 10 bases lay between the germline ends. The germline gives CDR1 LGHNT, CDR2 FRNRAP. This CDR3 contains 14 residues. As DNA, the CDR3 is TGTGCTAGTGGTTTGATCGGACAGTACACTGAAGCTTTCTTT. It encodes CASGLIGQYTEAFF.

A remark on this clonotype: A much larger clone is a single base away; this may be a read error. Without the conserved terminal phenylalanine or tryptophan, this CDR3 likely stems from a read error. The rearrangement uses TRBV5-6 and TRBJ2-7; 10 bases align to TRBD1. This CDR3 is built from 16 residues. Unmatched junction bases numbered 5, after V lost 1 base and J lost 1 base. Germline V lookup: CDR1 SGHDT, CDR2 YYEEEE. CDR3 region: CASSLRQGAISYEQYS. The CDR3 DNA reads TGTGCCAGCAGCTTGAGACAGGGGGCGATTTCCTACGAGCAGTACTCC.

In its sample, this clonotype was seen a few times. The CDR3 is CASSPLRGVGYTF. The CDR3 nucleotides read TGTGCCAGCAGCCCTCTGAGGGGGGTGGGCTACACCTTC. The V and J genes are TRBV27 and TRBJ1-2; weak D call: TRBD1 (6 bases). The CDR3 has 13 amino acids. Germline V gives CDR1 MNHEY, CDR2 SMNVEV (reference sequence). The germline V and J ends were trimmed by 6 bases and 8 bases, with 16 bases remaining between them.

The table lists this clonotype with many counts. The chain carries TRBV2 and TRBJ1-5; TRBD1 matches at 9 bases. Germline V gives CDR1 SNHLY, CDR2 FYNNEI. V lost 3 bases to trimming and J lost 3 bases; unmatched junction nucleotides: 9. CDR3 length: 17 residues. The CDR3 coding sequence is TGTGCCAGCAGTGATGGGACAGGGCTTCTCTCCAATCAGCCCCAGCATTTT. Its translation: CASSDGTGLLSNQPQHF.

A few counts support this clonotype. This chain joins TRBV5-6 and TRBJ1-5; no clear D gene. The CDR3 is made up of 12 amino acids. Germline CDR1 is SGHDT and CDR2 is YYEEEE. V was pared by 2 bases and J by 6 bases, with 6 bases between. Here the CDR3 reads CASSFLRQPQHF. CDR3 DNA: TGTGCCAGCAGCTTCCTTCGTCAGCCCCAGCATTTT.

At least ten counts were recorded for this clonotype. The CDR3 DNA sequence: TGCAGTGCCCTGAGAGGATCCGATACGCAGTATTTT. Protein product: CSALRGSDTQYF. The chain has TRBV20-1 and TRBJ2-3; the D is unclear. V lost 6 bases and J 6 bases, leaving 13 bases between the germline ends. Per the germline V gene, CDR1 is DFQATT and CDR2 is SNEGSKA (reference sequence). The CDR3 is 12 residues long.

This clonotype was detected many times. The chain links TRBV3-1 to TRBJ2-1, with a possible D match to TRBD1 (6 bases). CDR1 is LGHDT, CDR2 YNNKEL, per germline (reference sequence). This CDR3 contains 15 residues. The V and J ends lost 1 base and 0 bases respectively, with 7 bases between them. CDR3 sequence reads: CASSQGTDSYNEQFF. As DNA, the CDR3 is TGTGCCAGCAGCCAAGGGACAGACTCCTACAATGAGCAGTTCTTC.

V is TRBV29-1 and J is TRBJ1-2; the D is unclear. Deletions cut 6 bases from V and 4 bases from J, with 12 bases between. CDR1 SQVTM and CDR2 ANQGSEA come from the germline V gene. The CDR3 totals 12 residues. In DNA, the CDR3 is TGCAGCGTCAGGACGGAGGGCTATGGCTACACCTTC. As protein: CSVRTEGYGYTF.

This clonotype was seen many times. CDR3 DNA: TGTGCCAGCAGAACAGGGGGCGCAGGGTATCAGCCCCAGCATTTT. Amino acid sequence: CASRTGGAGYQPQHF. The V call is TRBV6-1, the J call TRBJ1-5; 9 bases match TRBD1. CDR1 is MNHNS, CDR2 SASEGT, per germline. Unmatched junction bases numbered 8, after V lost 6 bases and J lost 5 bases. This CDR3 has 15 amino acids.

The V gene is TRBV18, the J gene TRBJ2-5; TRBD1 agrees at 8 bases. CDR3 length equals 14 residues. Germline assignment: CDR1 KGHSH and CDR2 LQKENI. The V and J ends lost 4 bases and 3 bases, in that order; junction bases with no gene match: 4. This CDR3 is CASSHKTGEETQYF. For the CDR3, the DNA is TGTGCCAGCTCACACAAGACAGGGGAAGAGACCCAGTACTTC.

The chain carries TRBV18 and TRBJ2-1; D is possibly TRBD1 or TRBD2 (6 bases each). This CDR3 has 14 amino acids. Trimming removed 5 bases at V and 7 bases at J, with 15 bases between. CDR1 and CDR2 (germline): KGHSH, LQKENI. For the CDR3, the DNA is TGTGCCAGCTCAATAGTAACAGGGAGGAATGAGCAGTTCTTC. Amino acids: CASSIVTGRNEQFF.

This clonotype was observed at least ten times. The J gene is TRBJ2-3, the V gene TRBV2; D remains ambiguous. From germline, CDR1 is SNHLY and CDR2 FYNNEI. There are 15 residues in the CDR3. Trimming pared 1 base from V and 2 bases from J, leaving 10 bases between. This CDR3 reads CASSEGRWATDTQYF. CDR3 nucleotides: TGTGCCAGCAGTGAAGGGCGTTGGGCCACAGATACGCAGTATTTT.

This chain uses TRBV10-3 with TRBJ2-2; D not resolved. CDR1 is ENHRY, CDR2 SYGVKD, per germline. The CDR3 contains 14 residues. V was pared by 8 bases and J by 1 base, with 11 bases between. The CDR3 DNA sequence: TGTGCCATCCTTTCCCAATTGAACACCGGGGAGCTGTTTTTT. Its protein product is CAILSQLNTGELFF.

The rearrangement joins TRBV18 to TRBJ2-5; D remains unclear. Trimming cost V 4 bases and J 1 base, with 19 bases left between them. The CDR3 is 17 amino acids. Germline V gives CDR1 KGHSH, CDR2 LQKENI. The CDR3 bases are TGTGCCAGCTCACTCCCCACAAGGGCCTACCTCCAAGAGACCCAGTACTTC. It translates to CASSLPTRAYLQETQYF.

CDR3 region: CASSLGGLAGGYNEQFF. The CDR3 coding sequence is TGTGCCAGCAGCTTAGGTGGGCTAGCGGGAGGGTACAATGAGCAGTTCTTC. The chain recombines TRBV7-9 with TRBJ2-1; TRBD2 matches 12 bases. The junction had 5 bases not matched to a gene; V was cut back by 1 base and J by 4 bases. This CDR3 comprises 17 residues. CDR1 and CDR2 from the germline V gene are SEHNR and FQNEAQ (reference sequence).

The table lists this clonotype with many counts. This chain connects TRBV27 to TRBJ2-7; D call uncertain. CDR3 length equals 16 residues. V lost 3 bases and J 7 bases, leaving 22 bases between the germline ends. Germline V CDR1 and CDR2: MNHEY, SMNVEV (reference sequence). The CDR3, as DNA: TGTGCCAGCAGTTTGGGAAGCGACTTAAGAGGTCGAGAGCAGTACTTC. This encodes CASSLGSDLRGREQYF.

Ten or more counts support this clonotype. The rearrangement links TRBV24-1 to TRBJ2-7; tentatively, D is TRBD2 (5 bases). This CDR3 is built from 17 residues. Germline CDR1 reads KGHDR; CDR2 reads SFDVKD. The V end lost 1 base, the J end lost 3 bases, and 18 bases lay between the germline ends. CDR3 coding DNA: TGTGCCACCAGTGATTTACGAGGAAGCTGGACTTACTACGAGCAGTACTTC. Translation gives CATSDLRGSWTYYEQYF.

The chain couples TRBV10-2 to TRBJ2-3; TRBD2 matches at 9 bases. The CDR3 sequence is 17 residues long. Germline V gene lookup returns CDR1 WSHSY and CDR2 SAAADI. Trimming at V came to 0 bases and at J to 2 bases, leaving 6 bases not matched to a gene. The CDR3 bases are TGCGCCAGCAGTGAGTCTTTAGGGACTAGCCTCACAGATACGCAGTATTTT. Translating gives CASSESLGTSLTDTQYF.